The source of this T cell receptor (beta chain) is a study of OX40 agonist ivuxolimab in advanced cancers. As for the study in general: The study treated patients with ivuxolimab, an agonistic anti-OX40 (CD134) antibody.

Repertoires were generated with immunoSEQ multiplex PCR, while TCRdb's copy carries only in-frame clones and drops some. The repertoire holds some 71,000 clones, with around 90% as singletons. Germline CDR1 and CDR2: LGHNA and YSLEER. V shed 0 bases and J shed 8 bases, with 23 bases lying between them. This CDR3 comprises 18 residues. Whole-study results and caveats: Among the least clonally expanded were partial responders at 0.1-3.0 mg/kg. No determination was made of the antigen specificity of the expanded peripheral T cells. More expanded clones were seen, on average, in CD8+ T cells than in CD4+.

In the case of this clone: Its cognate antigen is unknown.

Sequenced material: CD4+ or CD8+ T cells sorted from blood, taken in a trial of the OX40 agonist ivuxolimab. This clonotype originated in an adult with an advanced solid tumor such as melanoma, head and neck, liver or kidney cancer. The rearrangement joins TRBV4-3 to TRBJ2-1; maybe TRBD2 (5 bases). The CDR3 nucleotides are TGCGCCAGCAGCCAAGATCTTCGCGGACTCACCTTTAGGCATGAGCAGTTCTTC. This gives the protein CASSQDLRGLTFRHEQFF.